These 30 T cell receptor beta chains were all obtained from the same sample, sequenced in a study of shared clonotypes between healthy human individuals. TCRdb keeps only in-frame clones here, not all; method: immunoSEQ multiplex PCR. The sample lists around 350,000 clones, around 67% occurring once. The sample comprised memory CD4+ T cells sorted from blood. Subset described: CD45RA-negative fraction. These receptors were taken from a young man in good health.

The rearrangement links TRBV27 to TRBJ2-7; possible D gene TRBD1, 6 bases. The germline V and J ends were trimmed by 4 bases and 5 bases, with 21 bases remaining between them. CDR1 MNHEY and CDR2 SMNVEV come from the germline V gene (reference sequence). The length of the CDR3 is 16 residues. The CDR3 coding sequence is TGTGCCAGCAGTTCACTGGGGGCGGACCGCCTCGACGAGCAGTACTTC. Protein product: CASSSLGADRLDEQYF.

The CDR3: CATSGGGTYEQYF. CDR3 DNA sequence: TGTGCCACCAGCGGGGGCGGAACCTACGAGCAGTACTTC. The gene calls are TRBV28 and TRBJ2-7; 8 bases agree with TRBD2. CDR1 is MDHEN and CDR2 is SYDVKM in the germline V gene. V gave up 10 bases and J gave up 2 bases; unmatched junction bases: 7. This CDR3 contains 13 residues.

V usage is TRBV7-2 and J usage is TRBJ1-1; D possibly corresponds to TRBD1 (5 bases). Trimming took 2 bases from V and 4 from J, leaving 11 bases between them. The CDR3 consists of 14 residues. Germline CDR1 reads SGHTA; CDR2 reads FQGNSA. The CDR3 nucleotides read TGTGCCAGCAGCTTAAGTTTTGGGGGCACTGAAGCTTTCTTT. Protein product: CASSLSFGGTEAFF.

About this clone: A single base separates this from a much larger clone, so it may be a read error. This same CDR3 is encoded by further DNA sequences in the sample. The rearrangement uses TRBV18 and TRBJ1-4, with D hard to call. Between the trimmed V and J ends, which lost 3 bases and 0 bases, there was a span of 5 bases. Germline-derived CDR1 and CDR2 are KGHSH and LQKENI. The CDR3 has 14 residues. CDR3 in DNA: TGTGCCAGCTCACCGAGTGCAACTAATGAAAAACTGTTTTTT. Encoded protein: CASSPSATNEKLFF.

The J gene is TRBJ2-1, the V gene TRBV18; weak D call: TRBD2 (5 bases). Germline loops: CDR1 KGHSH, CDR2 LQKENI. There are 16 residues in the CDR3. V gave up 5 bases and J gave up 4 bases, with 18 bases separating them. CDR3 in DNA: TGTGCCAGCTCATTGGATAGGGCTAGCCGGTACAATGAGCAGTTCTTC. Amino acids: CASSLDRASRYNEQFF.

The CDR3 DNA sequence: TGTGCCAGCTCACCTCTACAGGGAAGCAATCAGCCCCAGCATTTT. Encoded protein: CASSPLQGSNQPQHF. The J gene is TRBJ1-5, the V gene TRBV18; tentative D call: TRBD1 (6 bases). V lost 3 bases and J lost 1, with 10 bases in between. The CDR3 length is 15 residues. Per the germline V gene, CDR1 is KGHSH and CDR2 is LQKENI.

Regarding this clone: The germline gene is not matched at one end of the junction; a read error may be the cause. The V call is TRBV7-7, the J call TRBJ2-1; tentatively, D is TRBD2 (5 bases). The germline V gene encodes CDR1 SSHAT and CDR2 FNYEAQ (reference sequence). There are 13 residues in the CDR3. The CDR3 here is CASSLGSSNEQFF. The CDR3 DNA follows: TGTGCTAGCAGCTTAGGGTCTAGCAACGAGCAGTTCTTC.

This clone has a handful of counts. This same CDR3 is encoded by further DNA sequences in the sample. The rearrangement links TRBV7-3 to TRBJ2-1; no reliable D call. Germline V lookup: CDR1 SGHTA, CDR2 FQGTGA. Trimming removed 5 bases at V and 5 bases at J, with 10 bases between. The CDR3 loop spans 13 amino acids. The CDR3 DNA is TGTGCCAGCAGCCTCGGCCAAAACAATGAGCAGTTCTTC. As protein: CASSLGQNNEQFF.

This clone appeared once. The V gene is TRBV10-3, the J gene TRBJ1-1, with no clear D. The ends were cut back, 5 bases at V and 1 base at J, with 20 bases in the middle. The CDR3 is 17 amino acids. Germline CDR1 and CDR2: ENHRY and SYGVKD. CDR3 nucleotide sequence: TGTGCCATCAGTTCCCGTCTATTCCGTGACAAGAACACTGAAGCTTTCTTT. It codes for CAISSRLFRDKNTEAFF.

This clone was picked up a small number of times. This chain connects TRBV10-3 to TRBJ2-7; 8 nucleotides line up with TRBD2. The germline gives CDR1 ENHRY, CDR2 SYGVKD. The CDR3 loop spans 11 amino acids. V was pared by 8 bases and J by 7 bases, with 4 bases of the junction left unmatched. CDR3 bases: TGTGCCATCGGCAGCGGGAGTGAGCAGTACTTC. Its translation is CAIGSGSEQYF.

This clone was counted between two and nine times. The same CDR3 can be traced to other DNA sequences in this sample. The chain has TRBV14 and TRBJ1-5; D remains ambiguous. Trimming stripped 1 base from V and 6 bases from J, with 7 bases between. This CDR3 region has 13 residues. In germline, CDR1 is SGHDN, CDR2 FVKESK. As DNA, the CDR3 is TGTGCCAGCAGCCAAGGAGAGGGTCAGCCCCAGCATTTT. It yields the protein CASSQGEGQPQHF.

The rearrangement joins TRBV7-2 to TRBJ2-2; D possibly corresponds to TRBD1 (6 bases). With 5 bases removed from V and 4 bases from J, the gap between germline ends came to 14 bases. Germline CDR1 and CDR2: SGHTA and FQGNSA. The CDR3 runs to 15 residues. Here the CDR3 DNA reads TGTGCCAGCAGCCAGTTAGGCAGGGGCACCGGGGAGCTGTTTTTT. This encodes CASSQLGRGTGELFF.

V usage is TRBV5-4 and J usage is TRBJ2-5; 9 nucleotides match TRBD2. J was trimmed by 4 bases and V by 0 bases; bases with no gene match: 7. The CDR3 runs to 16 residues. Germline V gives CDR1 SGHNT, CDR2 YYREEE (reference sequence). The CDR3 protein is CASSLGGSGSLETQYF. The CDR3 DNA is TGTGCCAGCAGCTTGGGTGGTAGCGGGAGTCTAGAGACCCAGTACTTC.

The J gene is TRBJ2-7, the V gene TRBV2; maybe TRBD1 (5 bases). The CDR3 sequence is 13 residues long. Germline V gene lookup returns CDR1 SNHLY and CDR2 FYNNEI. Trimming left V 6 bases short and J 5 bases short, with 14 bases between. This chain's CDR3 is CASRGRAAHEQYF. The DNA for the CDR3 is TGTGCCAGCAGGGGCAGGGCGGCGCACGAGCAGTACTTC. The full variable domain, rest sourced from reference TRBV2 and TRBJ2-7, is EPEVTQTPSHQVTQMGQEVILRCVPISNHLYFYWYRQILGQKVEFLVSFYNNEISEKSEIFDDQFSVERPDGSNFTLKIRSTKLEDSAMYFCASRGRAAHEQYFGPGTRLTVT.

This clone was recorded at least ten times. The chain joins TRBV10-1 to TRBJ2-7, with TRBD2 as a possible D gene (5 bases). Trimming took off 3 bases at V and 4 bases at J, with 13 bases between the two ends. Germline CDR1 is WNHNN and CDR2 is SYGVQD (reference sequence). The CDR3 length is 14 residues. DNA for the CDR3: TGCGCCAGCAGTGATGGGGAAAGGACTTACGAGCAGTACTTC. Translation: CASSDGERTYEQYF.

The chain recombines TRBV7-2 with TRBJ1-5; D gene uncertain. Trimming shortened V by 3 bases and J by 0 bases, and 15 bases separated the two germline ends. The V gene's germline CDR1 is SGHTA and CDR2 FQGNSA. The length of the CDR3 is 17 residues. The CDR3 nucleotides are TGTGCCAGCAGCTTGCGAGGTTCGATGGGTAGCAATCAGCCCCAGCATTTT. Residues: CASSLRGSMGSNQPQHF.

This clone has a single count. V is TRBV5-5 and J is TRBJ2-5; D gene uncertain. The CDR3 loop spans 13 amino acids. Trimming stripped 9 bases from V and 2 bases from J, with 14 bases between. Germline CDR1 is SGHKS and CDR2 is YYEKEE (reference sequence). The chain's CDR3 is CATSSTYQETQYF. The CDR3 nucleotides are TGTGCCACATCATCGACGTATCAAGAGACCCAGTACTTC.

CDR3 in amino acids: CAIRDPGHSSYEQYF. CDR3 nucleotides: TGTGCCATCAGGGACCCGGGACACTCCTCCTACGAGCAGTACTTC. This chain joins TRBV10-3 and TRBJ2-7, with D perhaps matching TRBD1 (6 bases). V dropped 6 bases and J dropped 0 bases, with 15 bases sitting between them. CDR1 is ENHRY and CDR2 is SYGVKD in the germline V gene. There are 15 residues in the CDR3.

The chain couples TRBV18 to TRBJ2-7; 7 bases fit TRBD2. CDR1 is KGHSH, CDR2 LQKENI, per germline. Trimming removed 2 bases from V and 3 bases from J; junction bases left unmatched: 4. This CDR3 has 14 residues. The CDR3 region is CASSPFGRNYEQYF. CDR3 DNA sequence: TGTGCCAGCTCACCATTCGGGAGGAACTACGAGCAGTACTTC.

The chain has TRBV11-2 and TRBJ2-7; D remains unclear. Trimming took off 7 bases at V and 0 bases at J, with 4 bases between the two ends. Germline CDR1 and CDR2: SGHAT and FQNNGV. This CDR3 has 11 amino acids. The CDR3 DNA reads TGTGCCAGCACCACCTCCTACGAGCAGTACTTC. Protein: CASTTSYEQYF.

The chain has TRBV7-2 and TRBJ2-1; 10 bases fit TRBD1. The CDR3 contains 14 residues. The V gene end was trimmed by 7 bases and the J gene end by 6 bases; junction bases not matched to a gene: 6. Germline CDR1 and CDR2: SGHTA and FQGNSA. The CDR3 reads CASTLTGGINEQFF. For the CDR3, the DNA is TGTGCCAGCACGCTGACAGGGGGCATCAATGAGCAGTTCTTC. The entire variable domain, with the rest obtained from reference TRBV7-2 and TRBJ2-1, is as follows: GAGVSQSPSNKVTEKGKDVELRCDPISGHTALYWYRQSLGQGLEFLIYFQGNSAPDKSGLPSDRFSAERTGGSVSTLTIQRTQQEDSAVYLCASTLTGGINEQFFGPGTRLTVL.

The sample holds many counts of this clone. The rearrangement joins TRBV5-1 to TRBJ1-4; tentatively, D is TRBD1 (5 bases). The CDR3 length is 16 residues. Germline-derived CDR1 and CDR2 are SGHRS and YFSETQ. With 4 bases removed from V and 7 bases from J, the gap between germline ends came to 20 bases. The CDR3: CASSPTAVNPSEKLFF. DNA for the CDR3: TGCGCCAGCAGCCCGACAGCCGTAAACCCGTCTGAAAAACTGTTTTTT.

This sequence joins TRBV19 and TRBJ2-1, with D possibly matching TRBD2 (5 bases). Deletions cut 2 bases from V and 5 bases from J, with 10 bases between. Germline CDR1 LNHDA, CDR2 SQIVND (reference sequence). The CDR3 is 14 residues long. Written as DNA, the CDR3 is TGTGCCAGTAGTATATGGCTAGCCCACAATGAGCAGTTCTTC. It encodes CASSIWLAHNEQFF.

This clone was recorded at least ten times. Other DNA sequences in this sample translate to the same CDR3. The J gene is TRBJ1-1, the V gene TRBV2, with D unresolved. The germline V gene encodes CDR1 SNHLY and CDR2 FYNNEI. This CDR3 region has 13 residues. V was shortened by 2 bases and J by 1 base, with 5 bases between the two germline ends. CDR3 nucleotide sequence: TGTGCCAGCAGTGAATTGGGGAACACTGAAGCTTTCTTT. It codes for CASSELGNTEAFF.

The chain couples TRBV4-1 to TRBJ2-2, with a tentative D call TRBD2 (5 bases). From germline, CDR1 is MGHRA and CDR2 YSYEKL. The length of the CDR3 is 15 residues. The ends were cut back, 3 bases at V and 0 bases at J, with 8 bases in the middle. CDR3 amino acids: CASSHYGTNTGELFF. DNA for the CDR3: TGCGCCAGCAGCCACTACGGGACGAACACCGGGGAGCTGTTTTTT.

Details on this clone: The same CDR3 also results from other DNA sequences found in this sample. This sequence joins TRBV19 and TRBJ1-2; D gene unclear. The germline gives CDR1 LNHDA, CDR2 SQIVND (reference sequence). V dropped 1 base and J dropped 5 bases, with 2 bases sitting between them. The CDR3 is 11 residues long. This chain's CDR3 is CASSIGYGYTF. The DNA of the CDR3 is TGTGCCAGTAGTATAGGGTATGGCTACACCTTC. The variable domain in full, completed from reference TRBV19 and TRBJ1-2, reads DGGITQSPKYLFRKEGQNVTLSCEQNLNHDAMYWYRQDPGQGLRLIYYSQIVNDFQKGDIAEGYSVSREKKESFPLTVTSAQKNPTAFYLCASSIGYGYTFGSGTRLTVV.

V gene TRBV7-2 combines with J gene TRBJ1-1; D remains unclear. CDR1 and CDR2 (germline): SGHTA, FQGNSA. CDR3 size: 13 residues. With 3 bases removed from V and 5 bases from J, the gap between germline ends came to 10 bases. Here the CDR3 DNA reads TGTGCCAGCAGCTTTCAGGATAGAACTGAAGCTTTCTTT. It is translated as CASSFQDRTEAFF.

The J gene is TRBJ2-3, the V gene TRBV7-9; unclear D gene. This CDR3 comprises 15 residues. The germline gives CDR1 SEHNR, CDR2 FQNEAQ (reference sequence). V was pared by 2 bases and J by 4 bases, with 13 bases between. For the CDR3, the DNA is TGTGCCAGCAGCTTAAACTACCCCCAGGCAGATACGCAGTATTTT. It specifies CASSLNYPQADTQYF.

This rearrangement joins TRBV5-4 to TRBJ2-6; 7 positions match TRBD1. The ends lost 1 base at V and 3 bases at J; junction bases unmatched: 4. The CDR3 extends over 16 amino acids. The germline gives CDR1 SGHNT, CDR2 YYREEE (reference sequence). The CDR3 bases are TGTGCCAGCAGCTTGCCCACAGGGGTTGGGGCCAACGTCCTGACTTTC. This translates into CASSLPTGVGANVLTF.

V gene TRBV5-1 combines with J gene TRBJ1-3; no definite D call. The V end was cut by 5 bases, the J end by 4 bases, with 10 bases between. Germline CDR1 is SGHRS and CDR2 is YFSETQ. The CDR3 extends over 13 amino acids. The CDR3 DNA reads TGCGCCAGCAGATACGAAGAGGGAAACACCATATATTTT. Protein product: CASRYEEGNTIYF.